This TCR beta chain emerged from a study of CD8+ T cells in alopecia areata. Following extraction, RNA underwent reverse transcription to cDNA, which served as the sequencing template. Assay used: immunoSEQ multiplex PCR; TCRdb lists only in-frame clones, some missing. The top ten clones hold more than 0.4% of a sample with 220,000 or so clones, around 62% of them seen once. This clonotype originated in a human donor with alopecia areata. Sample: CD4+ T cells sorted from blood, taken at week 0.

CDR3 in DNA: TGTGCCTGGAGTAGGGAAGGGCACCAGCCCCAGCATTTT. This sequence encodes CAWSREGHQPQHF. The chain links TRBV30 to TRBJ1-5; D unclear. The CDR3 contains 13 residues. Germline CDR1 and CDR2: GTSNPN and SVGIG (reference sequence). V dropped 2 bases and J dropped 7 bases, with 12 bases sitting between them.